The 3 T cell receptor beta chains given below trace back to one sample, sequenced in a study of early stage breast cancer tumors. Repertoires were generated with immunoSEQ multiplex PCR, while TCRdb's copy carries only in-frame clones and drops some. The sample contains approximately 39,000 clones, 70% to 85% of which appear only once. Sequenced material: blood. The origin of the receptors is a person in their 60s with breast cancer.

The chain recombines TRBV5-6 with TRBJ2-5; 8 nucleotides match TRBD1. CDR1 is SGHDT, CDR2 YYEEEE, per germline. The CDR3 totals 14 residues. J gave up 2 bases and V 4 bases, and 4 bases lay outside the gene matches. This CDR3 reads CASSAHRGQETQYF. CDR3 in DNA: TGTGCCAGCAGCGCACACAGGGGGCAAGAGACCCAGTACTTC.

The J gene is TRBJ2-5, the V gene TRBV7-2; 9 bases match TRBD2. Trimming removed 4 bases from V and 6 bases from J; junction bases left unmatched: 6. Per the germline V gene, CDR1 is SGHTA and CDR2 is FQGNSA. The CDR3 has 14 amino acids. The CDR3 DNA sequence: TGTGCCAGCAGCTCGAGCGGGGGGCAGAAGACCCAGTACTTC. It encodes CASSSSGGQKTQYF.

This clone was seen a handful of times. The CDR3 loop is CASSSTEGAGYTF. The CDR3 DNA reads as TGTGCCAGCAGCAGCACAGAGGGAGCAGGCTACACCTTC. The chain combines TRBV6-4 with TRBJ1-2, with D unresolved. From germline, CDR1 is MRHNA and CDR2 SNTAGT. Trimming removed 6 bases from V and 8 bases from J, with 16 bases in between. This CDR3 has 13 amino acids.